A selection of T cell receptor beta chains follows, all from one sample in a study of human T cells and chemical hapten exposure. TCRdb called the RACE reads again in MiXCR, with one record for every CDR3 protein. The data contain roughly 110,000 distinct CDR3 sequences, roughly 12% of them seen just once; the ten biggest clones take up 1.6%. The sequenced sample was whole blood, obtained in connection with sensitization to the hapten diphenylcyclopropenone (DPC). These receptors originate from a woman aged 45-65 years with alopecia areata. Some clones in this sample may be carry-over from other donors' samples. Both conserved end residues are part of each CDR3. Rows may omit the clone size; those that give it use once, few, many or a size class.

abundance | v_gene | CDR3aa
NA | TRBV24-1 | CATKTGAANTGELFF
many | TRBV11-2 | CASSSGRQNEQFF
NA | TRBV3-1 | CASSPETDTQYF
few | TRBV20-1 | CSESHLNYGYTF
few | TRBV28 | CASSLFPPAGRGNQPQHF
NA | TRBV29-1 | CSALLGPLHF
few | TRBV18 | CASSPDTANDVGYTF
many | TRBV5-5 | CASSPADRALLMGELFF
NA | TRBV5-1 | CASSRRTGDNSPLHF
few | TRBV12-3/TRBV12-4 | CASSFILPAREGYTF
many | TRBV4-3 | CASSQDRGRVSEAFF
many | TRBV12-3/TRBV12-4 | CASSTYGQDSPLHF
few | TRBV25-1 | CASSGGQGTSNYEQYF
few | TRBV11-2 | CASSRGRLNGLTEKLFF
many | TRBV20-1 | CSAKQANTEAFF
few | TRBV6-5 | CASSSPRDSPNYGYTF
few | TRBV28 | CASRPTRGNTEAFF
NA | TRBV20-1 | CSASPRGGRYEQYF
NA | TRBV20-1 | CSARDRQAGTNNSPLHF
NA | TRBV4-2 | CASSQDLVKQFF
NA | TRBV3-1 | CASSHAGGAHSKAFF
NA | TRBV7-2 | CASSFDTGAGELFF